This T cell receptor (beta chain) was identified in a study of blood T cells in healthy people across ages (dated by TCRdb to between 2014 and 2016). As for the study more broadly: In model experiments, template switching captured roughly one uniquely barcoded TCR beta cDNA molecule for every two T cells. To track age-related changes in TCR beta repertoire diversity, the study relied on deep sequencing normalized with unique cDNA molecular identifiers. Two additional independent replicas of 1 million unique cDNA reads from the same blood draw were analyzed for two donors (one aged 18 to 30 and one aged 80 or older). The donors were split into four age groups: young (average 16 years), middle-aged (roughly 40), aged (62) and long-lived (approximately 80). To avoid experimental bias, donors of different ages were randomly spread across the sequencing lanes.

Donors were around 37 systemically healthy Caucasian individuals from Russia aged roughly 6 to 95 years. Around 10 milliliters of peripheral blood were collected from each donor into EDTA-treated Vacutainer tubes. PBMCs were isolated by Ficoll-Paque density-gradient centrifugation, with at least 7 million obtained per sample. Total RNA was extracted from PBMCs with Trizol reagent, with at least 6 micrograms obtained per sample. Naive CD45RAhigh/CD27high T cell percentages were measured by flow cytometry on a PBMC aliquot from every donor. The germline V gene yields SGHNT for CDR1 and YENEEA for CDR2. Compared with germline, V lacks 5 bases and J lacks 3 bases; bases without a gene match: 6. From cysteine to phenylalanine, the CDR3 is 14 amino acids long. Just CDR3 DNA is preserved here, 42 bases in frame from base 1. The full study reports these points: Bulk unsorted PBMC profiling prevented conclusive comparison of naive and antigen-experienced compartments. The long-lived group showed more naive CD4+ T cells, fewer expanded clones and increased TCR diversity than the aged group, suggesting age selection. The percentage of naive T cells measured by flow cytometry correlated strongly with observed TCR beta diversity. As age increased, observed TCR beta diversity per million T cells dropped in a roughly linear way, and a significant reduction was already evident by age roughly 40. Total diversity estimates from one million sequenced T cells were considered lower bounds and underestimates. The CMV infection status of donors was not known, potentially confounding age-related changes in expanded clonotypes.

Points on this clonotype: What antigen it recognizes has not been identified. No qualities accompany the bases; no much larger clone lies one base away.

Receptor libraries were prepared by 5' RACE. Sequencing was carried out with an Illumina HiSeq 2500. A second PCR of roughly 7 to 11 cycles was performed with a sample-barcoded 5' primer and a J-beta primer mix. A unique molecular identifier was introduced onto each TCR beta cDNA molecule by a template-switch 5' adaptor carrying 12 random nucleotides. Each sample yielded at least 3 million CDR3-containing paired-end reads. All of the RNA was converted into first-strand cDNA using the Mint cDNA synthesis kit, with a TRBC-specific oligonucleotide serving as the primer. After uracil-DNA glycosylase treatment, a first 18-cycle PCR used universal primers M1SS and BC2_uni_R on all cDNA. As for the authors' bioinformatics: For normalization, 1 million high-quality reads, each with a distinct molecular identifier, were randomly selected from each sample. Reads with shared molecular identifiers were discarded instead of being binned into consensus sequences. MiTCR, with a Q25 quality threshold and the strictest error-elimination algorithm, was used for CDR3 identification, clonotype clustering and error correction. A nonparametric unseen species model with Euler transformation was used to estimate a lower bound on total TCR beta diversity. TCRdb's own reprocessing of the public reads used fastp at Q25 and MiXCR and kept productive beta chains. Rows matching on CDR3 protein sequence are summarized as one entry with the most common DNA and genes. The V and J calls reflect TCRdb's pipeline rather than the authors' work. The table for this sample lists about 780,000 distinct CDR3 sequences; around half of them were counted only once. Approximately 18% of the sample rests with the top ten.

The TCR sequence derives from a man older than 75 in good health. Sequencing used blood. The V and J segments used are TRBV11-3 and TRBJ2-5, with 7 middle bases fitting TRBD1. Here is the DNA: TGTGCCAGCAGCCACCGACAGGGTGAAGAGACCCAGTACTTC. Its coded protein is CASSHRQGEETQYF.